These 21 T cell receptor beta chains share one sample of origin, sequenced in a study of T cell clonotyping in hematopoietic cell transplantation (dated by TCRdb to the early 2020s). Libraries were prepared through the immunoSEQ multiplex PCR assay. This is the immuneACCESS table as TCRdb keeps it, with only in-frame sequences that have V and J called. A part of the clones is gone; compared with another copy, unresolved V genes explain less than half, and the rest is unexplained. The sample table shows more than 15,000 clones, and roughly 90% are seen once. The top ten constitute approximately 3% of the sample. Material for sequencing was peripheral blood mononuclear cells. Every receptor here comes from a man aged 50-59 years in good health. Some clones in this sample may be carry-over from other donors' samples.

As DNA, the CDR3 is TGCGCCAGCAGCTTTCGATGGCAGTTCTACGAGCAGTACTTC. It is translated as CASSFRWQFYEQYF. The V and J genes are TRBV5-1 and TRBJ2-7; D is ambiguous. CDR3 length: 14 amino acids. Between the trimmed V and J ends, which lost 2 bases and 3 bases, there was a span of 12 bases. Germline CDR1 reads SGHRS; CDR2 reads YFSETQ. Filled out from reference TRBV5-1 and TRBJ2-7, the complete variable domain reads KAGVTQTPRYLIKTRGQQVTLSCSPISGHRSVSWYQQTPGQGLQFLFEYFSETQRNKGNFPGRFSGRQFSNSRSEMNVSTLELGDSALYLCASSFRWQFYEQYFGPGTRLTVT.

The chain links TRBV6-5 to TRBJ1-2; TRBD1 might be the D (6 bases). The V gene lost 6 bases and the J gene lost 4 bases, with 12 bases spanning the gap. Germline assignment: CDR1 MNHEY and CDR2 SVGAGI. The CDR3 spans 13 residues. This CDR3 is CASSPRQVYGYTF. The CDR3 bases are TGTGCCAGCAGCCCTCGACAGGTCTATGGCTACACCTTC.

J is TRBJ2-1 and V is TRBV6-1; D call uncertain. The CDR3 loop spans 14 amino acids. V was shortened by 5 bases and J by 3 bases, with 11 bases between the two germline ends. CDR1 MNHNS and CDR2 SASEGT come from the germline V gene. CDR3 DNA sequence: TGTGCCAGCAGTTCGCGATGGGACTACAATGAGCAGTTCTTC. This gives the protein CASSSRWDYNEQFF.

The chain has TRBV5-1 and TRBJ1-5; 7 bases are a match to TRBD1. The trim removed 4 bases at V and 4 bases at J, leaving 5 bases unmatched. The CDR3 is 14 amino acids. CDR1 and CDR2 from the germline V gene are SGHRS and YFSETQ. CDR3 coding DNA: TGCGCCAGCAGCATGACAGGGTCGAATCAGCCCCAGCATTTT. Translated: CASSMTGSNQPQHF. The full variable domain, in which reference TRBV5-1 and TRBJ1-5 provide the parts outside the CDR3, is KAGVTQTPRYLIKTRGQQVTLSCSPISGHRSVSWYQQTPGQGLQFLFEYFSETQRNKGNFPGRFSGRQFSNSRSEMNVSTLELGDSALYLCASSMTGSNQPQHFGDGTRLSIL.

This rearrangement joins TRBV4-1 to TRBJ2-7; 7 nucleotides match TRBD1. The CDR3 is 15 amino acids. Germline V CDR1 and CDR2: MGHRA, YSYEKL. V lost 1 base to trimming and J lost 2 bases; unmatched junction nucleotides: 5. CDR3 loop: CASSQADRRTYEQYF. CDR3 bases: TGCGCCAGCAGCCAAGCGGACAGGAGAACCTACGAGCAGTACTTC.

The genes are TRBV29-1 and TRBJ2-3, with D possibly being TRBD2 (5 bases). V gave up 3 bases and J gave up 0 bases, with 13 bases separating them. The CDR3 covers 15 residues. Germline CDR1 and CDR2: SQVTM and ANQGSEA. The CDR3 loop reads CSVDRTGTSTDTQYF. Here the CDR3 DNA reads TGCAGCGTTGATAGAACGGGAACTAGCACAGATACGCAGTATTTT.

This chain connects TRBV30 to TRBJ1-1, with D perhaps TRBD1 (5 bases). Germline lookup yields CDR1 GTSNPN and CDR2 SVGIG (reference sequence). V shed 5 bases and J shed 8 bases, with 12 bases lying between them. This CDR3 comprises 11 residues. The CDR3 nucleotides are TGTGCCTGGTACGGGACCGCGGAAGCTTTCTTT. Residues: CAWYGTAEAFF.

The rearrangement uses TRBV2 and TRBJ1-2; tentatively, D is TRBD1 (6 bases). V was shortened by 2 bases and J by 2 bases, with 15 bases between the two germline ends. The germline gives CDR1 SNHLY, CDR2 FYNNEI. The CDR3 covers 16 residues. The CDR3 spells CASSERMGALNYGYTF. CDR3 in DNA: TGTGCCAGCAGTGAACGTATGGGGGCTCTGAACTATGGCTACACCTTC.

This chain uses TRBV6-5 with TRBJ1-5, with a tentative D call TRBD1 (5 bases). V lost 6 bases and J lost 3, with 12 bases in between. CDR1 and CDR2 from the germline V gene are MNHEY and SVGAGI. The CDR3 is 14 residues long. The CDR3 protein is CASRKDRHNQPQHF. For the CDR3, the DNA is TGTGCCAGCAGAAAAGACAGACACAATCAGCCCCAGCATTTT.

This clone was seen a single time. The rearrangement links TRBV28 to TRBJ2-7; D remains ambiguous. The V and J ends lost 1 base and 6 bases respectively, with 16 bases between them. This CDR3 comprises 15 residues. The germline CDR1 and CDR2 sequences are MDHEN and SYDVKM. The CDR3 DNA follows: TGTGCCAGCAGTTTATTGGCAGGCCAGTCCGGCGAGCAGTACTTC. As protein: CASSLLAGQSGEQYF.

This rearrangement joins TRBV6-1 to TRBJ1-1, with D possibly matching TRBD1 (5 bases). The CDR3 consists of 14 residues. V gave up 10 bases and J gave up 0 bases, with 15 bases separating them. CDR1 MNHNS and CDR2 SASEGT come from the germline V gene. The CDR3 protein is CATTQVRMNTEAFF. Written as DNA, the CDR3 is TGTGCCACCACACAGGTCAGGATGAACACTGAAGCTTTCTTT.

This chain joins TRBV7-8 and TRBJ2-7; no definite D call. Trimming took off 2 bases at V and 5 bases at J, with 7 bases between the two ends. Germline V gene lookup returns CDR1 SGHVS and CDR2 FQNEAQ. This CDR3 has 12 residues. The CDR3 region has the DNA TGTGCCAGCAGCTTATTAGGGAACGAGCAGTACTTC. Protein product: CASSLLGNEQYF.

Regarding this clone: One end of the junction fails to match germline, which may point to a read error. This rearrangement joins TRBV5-8 to TRBJ2-5, with unresolved D. CDR1 and CDR2 from the germline V gene are SGHTS and YDEGEE. CDR3 length equals 9 residues. CDR3: CASSLFPNF. The CDR3 DNA sequence: TGTGCCAGCAGCTTGTTTCCCAACTTC.

The chain employs TRBV19 and TRBJ1-6; D remains unclear. This CDR3 contains 16 residues. Germline V gene lookup returns CDR1 LNHDA and CDR2 SQIVND (reference sequence). Trimming took 7 bases from V and 0 from J, leaving 13 bases between them. The CDR3 is CASTEDGSSYNSPLHF. The CDR3 DNA reads TGTGCCAGTACCGAGGACGGCTCCTCCTATAATTCACCCCTCCACTTT.

V usage is TRBV19 and J usage is TRBJ1-6; 8 nucleotides agree with TRBD1. The CDR3 has 12 amino acids. Germline CDR1 LNHDA, CDR2 SQIVND (reference sequence). J lost 10 bases, V lost 8 bases, and 4 bases had no gene match. DNA for the CDR3: TGTGCCAGTGGACAGGGTAGCTCACCCCTCCACTTT. It encodes CASGQGSSPLHF.

The rearrangement uses TRBV7-2 and TRBJ2-7; 7 bases are shared with TRBD2. The CDR3 extends over 13 amino acids. Trimming at V came to 5 bases and at J to 8 bases, leaving 9 bases not matched to a gene. Germline CDR1 SGHTA, CDR2 FQGNSA. CDR3 residues: CASSQSSGVKQYF. As DNA, the CDR3 is TGTGCCAGCAGCCAGAGCAGCGGGGTCAAGCAGTACTTC.

This chain uses TRBV2 with TRBJ1-4, with D hard to call. With 1 base removed from V and 5 bases from J, the gap between germline ends came to 8 bases. Germline V lookup: CDR1 SNHLY, CDR2 FYNNEI. This CDR3 has 14 residues. CDR3 sequence reads: CASSEVGNNEKLFF. DNA of the CDR3: TGTGCCAGCAGTGAAGTGGGAAACAATGAAAAACTGTTTTTT.

J is TRBJ2-1 and V is TRBV7-6, with D perhaps given as TRBD1 or TRBD2 (5 bases each). Trimming removed 0 bases from V and 9 bases from J, with 15 bases in between. This CDR3 spans 15 amino acids. Germline V gene sequence: CDR1 SGHVS, CDR2 FNYEAQ. The CDR3 nucleotides are TGTGCCAGCAGCTTAGCTGGCAGGGAGAGTATTGAGCAGTTCTTC. The encoded protein is CASSLAGRESIEQFF.

The chain is built from TRBV5-4 and TRBJ2-1; 15 nucleotides line up with TRBD2. Trimming took 4 bases from V and 8 from J; bases not matched to a gene: 4. This CDR3 is built from 15 residues. The germline V gene has CDR1 SGHNT and CDR2 YYREEE (reference sequence). The CDR3 DNA is TGTGCCAGCAGCCCGGGACTAGCGGGGGGTTATGAGCAGTTCTTC. It translates to CASSPGLAGGYEQFF.

The rearrangement uses TRBV5-6 and TRBJ1-5, with D possibly matching TRBD1 (5 bases). CDR3 length: 13 residues. Per the germline V gene, CDR1 is SGHDT and CDR2 is YYEEEE. Trimming pared 3 bases from V and 2 bases from J, leaving 6 bases between. The CDR3, as DNA: TGTGCCAGCAGCTGGGGACGCAATCAGCCCCAGCATTTT. It yields the protein CASSWGRNQPQHF.

The chain carries TRBV27 and TRBJ2-2; 10 bases map to TRBD2. The J segment lost 5 bases and the V segment lost 8 bases, leaving 11 bases of the junction unmatched. The CDR3 spans 16 residues. The germline CDR1 and CDR2 sequences are MNHEY and SMNVEV (reference sequence). The CDR3 nucleotides are TGTGCCAGCCGCTGGGGTTCTAGCGGGGGTACCGGGGAGCTGTTTTTT. Amino acid sequence: CASRWGSSGGTGELFF.